This T cell receptor beta chain stems from a study of siplizumab effects on memory and regulatory T cells. TCRdb's copy holds only in-frame clones and misses some; the assay was immunoSEQ multiplex PCR. The table includes more than 75,000 clones, roughly 95% detected once. This clone was counted a single time. The germline CDR1 and CDR2 sequences are SGHVS and FQNEAQ. This CDR3 is built from 15 residues. Trimming stripped 5 bases from V and 4 bases from J, with 17 bases between. The TCR was taken from a human donor in good health. The sequencing input was naive CD4+ T cells sorted from blood. The J gene is TRBJ1-1, the V gene TRBV7-8; D possibly corresponds to TRBD1 (6 bases). Here the CDR3 DNA reads TGTGCCAGCAGCCCCGGCCGTGAAGGGGGCACTGAAGCTTTCTTT. Translation: CASSPGREGGTEAFF.